The source of this T cell receptor beta chain is a study of blood T cell repertoires in COVID-19. Study-wide context: Sources were T cells, B-cell-depleted T cells, or PBMCs; the material itself was cDNA or gDNA.

The repertoire was sequenced with immunoSEQ multiplex PCR; TCRdb's copy has only in-frame clones and lacks some. The profile shows under 200,000 clones, 70% to 90% of them singletons. This clone was observed a single time. The cohort comprised adults aged roughly 18 to 95 years residing in around 25 US areas. Participants reported their clinical history, and cohort assignment relied on those reports. Each recovered donor of Cohort 3 presented with two negative PCRs, clearance, or symptom resolution. CDR3 size: 15 residues. Trimming removed 0 bases from V and 0 bases from J, with 8 bases in between. In germline, CDR1 is SGDLS, CDR2 YYNGEE.

Sequencing was performed on PBMCs or T cells enriched from blood (not recorded which). The J gene is TRBJ2-3, the V gene TRBV9; D might be TRBD2 (6 bases). This clonotype was obtained from a woman between 18 and 29 years old who had recovered from COVID-19. The CDR3, as DNA: TGTGCCAGCAGCGTAGTAGCGGCTAGCACAGATACGCAGTATTTT. Its protein is CASSVVAASTDTQYF.